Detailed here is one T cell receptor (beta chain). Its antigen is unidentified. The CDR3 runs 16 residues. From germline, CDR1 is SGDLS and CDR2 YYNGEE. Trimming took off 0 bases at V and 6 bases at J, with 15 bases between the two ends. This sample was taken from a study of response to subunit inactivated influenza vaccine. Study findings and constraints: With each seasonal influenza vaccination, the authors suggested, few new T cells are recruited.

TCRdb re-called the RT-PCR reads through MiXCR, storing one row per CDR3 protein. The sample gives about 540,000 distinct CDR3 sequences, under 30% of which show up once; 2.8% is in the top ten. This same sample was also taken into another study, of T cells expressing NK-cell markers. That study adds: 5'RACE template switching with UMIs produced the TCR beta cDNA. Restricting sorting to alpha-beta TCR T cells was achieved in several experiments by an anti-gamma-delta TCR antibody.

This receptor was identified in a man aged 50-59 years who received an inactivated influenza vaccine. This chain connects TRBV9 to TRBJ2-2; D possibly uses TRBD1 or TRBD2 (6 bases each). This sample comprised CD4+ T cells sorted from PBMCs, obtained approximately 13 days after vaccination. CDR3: CASSVGGGRAAGELFF. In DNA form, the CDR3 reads TGTGCCAGCAGCGTAGGAGGGGGGCGGGCGGCCGGGGAGCTGTTTTTT. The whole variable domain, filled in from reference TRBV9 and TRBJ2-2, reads DSGVTQTPKHLITATGQRVTLRCSPRSGDLSVYWYQQSLDQGLQFLIQYYNGEERAKGNILERFSAQQFPDLHSELNLSSLELGDSALYFCASSVGGGRAAGELFFGEGSRLTVL.